This entry lists 15 T cell receptor beta chains sequenced from one sample in a study of cytomegalovirus exposure and HLA in healthy donors. The PCR made use of 60 Vbeta and 13 Jbeta primers. The protocol was immunoSEQ multiplex PCR, while the TCRdb copy is restricted to in-frame clones and leaves out a portion. Among approximately 170,000 clones listed, 70% to 90% were seen once. The sequenced sample consisted of PBMCs. These receptors came from a male donor in good health and CMV-seronegative.

This clone has a handful of counts. CDR3: CASSQAGGDEKLFF. The CDR3 nucleotides read TGTGCCAGCAGCCAGGCGGGGGGCGATGAAAAACTGTTTTTT. The rearrangement uses TRBV6-5 and TRBJ1-4, with a weak D call TRBD1 (6 bases). V lost 6 bases, J lost 6 bases, and 14 bases lay in between. Germline loops: CDR1 MNHEY, CDR2 SVGAGI. The CDR3 is 14 residues long.

The chain employs TRBV7-6 and TRBJ2-7; 8 nucleotides line up with TRBD1. The length of the CDR3 is 13 residues. The J segment lost 5 bases and the V segment lost 3 bases, leaving 3 bases of the junction unmatched. The germline V gene has CDR1 SGHVS and CDR2 FNYEAQ. CDR3 amino acids: CASSLDREDEQYF. The CDR3 DNA follows: TGTGCCAGCAGCTTGGACAGGGAAGACGAGCAGTACTTC. Complete variable domain (other parts from reference TRBV7-6 and TRBJ2-7): GAGVSQSPRYKVTKRGQDVALRCDPISGHVSLYWYRQALGQGPEFLTYFNYEAQQDKSGLPNDRFSAERPEGSISTLTIQRTEQRDSAMYRCASSLDREDEQYFGPGTRLTVT.

The chain uses TRBV6-5 and TRBJ2-2; TRBD1 agrees at 8 bases. CDR1 is MNHEY, CDR2 SVGAGI, per germline. The CDR3 length is 15 residues. Unmatched junction bases numbered 5, after V lost 5 bases and J lost 3 bases. CDR3 DNA sequence: TGTGCCAGCAGTCACAGGGGGAGTGACACCGGGGAGCTGTTTTTT. It is translated as CASSHRGSDTGELFF.

This chain uses TRBV18 with TRBJ2-1, with D uncertain. This CDR3 contains 15 residues. The germline V gene has CDR1 KGHSH and CDR2 LQKENI. The V end lost 0 bases, the J end lost 2 bases, and 8 bases lay between the germline ends. CDR3 protein: CASSPPSQTYNEQFF. The CDR3 DNA sequence: TGTGCCAGCTCACCACCGTCCCAGACCTACAATGAGCAGTTCTTC. Full variable domain (outside the CDR3, taken from reference TRBV18 and TRBJ2-1): NAGVMQNPRHLVRRRGQEARLRCSPMKGHSHVYWYRQLPEEGLKFMVYLQKENIIDESGMPKERFSAEFPKEGPSILRIQQVVRGDSAAYFCASSPPSQTYNEQFFGPGTRLTVL.

The rearrangement links TRBV12-5 to TRBJ2-2; 11 positions agree with TRBD2. CDR1 is LGHNT, CDR2 FRNRAP, per germline. V lost 0 bases to trimming and J lost 1 base; unmatched junction nucleotides: 10. The CDR3 consists of 20 residues. The CDR3 protein is CASGLVLRLGTSGNTGELFF. CDR3 nucleotides: TGTGCTAGTGGTTTGGTACTACGGCTCGGGACTAGCGGGAACACCGGGGAGCTGTTTTTT.

The chain recombines TRBV25-1 with TRBJ1-3, with D perhaps matching TRBD1 (5 bases). This CDR3 is 15 amino acids long. CDR1 and CDR2 from the germline V gene are MGHDK and SYGVNS. Trimming left V 4 bases short and J 1 base short, with 11 bases between. CDR3: CASSAEQGSGNTIYF. The CDR3 region has the DNA TGTGCCAGCAGTGCCGAGCAGGGATCTGGAAACACCATATATTTT.

This clone was detected many times. The junction differs from germline at one of its ends, possibly a read error. V and J are TRBV7-7 and TRBJ2-7, with 7 bases that match TRBD1. This CDR3 is built from 13 residues. Germline V gene lookup returns CDR1 SSHAT and CDR2 FNYEAQ (reference sequence). CDR3 sequence (DNA): TGTGCTAGCAGCTTAGACAGGGTTAACGAGCAGTACTTC. Protein product: CASSLDRVNEQYF.

The rearrangement joins TRBV19 to TRBJ2-1; TRBD2 agrees at 9 bases. V was clipped by 3 bases and J by 0 bases; unmatched bases: 9. This CDR3 is 18 amino acids long. Germline V lookup: CDR1 LNHDA, CDR2 SQIVND (reference sequence). CDR3 amino acids: CASSIRQASGDSYNEQFF. As DNA, the CDR3 is TGTGCCAGTAGTATCCGTCAGGCTAGCGGGGACTCCTACAATGAGCAGTTCTTC.

In this sample, this clone turned up once. The CDR3 nucleotides read TGCAGCGTTGAAAGGAGCTCCTACGAGCAGTACTTC. Its translation: CSVERSSYEQYF. The V call is TRBV29-1, the J call TRBJ2-7, with no clear D. CDR3 length equals 12 residues. Trimming left V 2 bases short and J 0 bases short, with 5 bases between. Germline assignment: CDR1 SQVTM and CDR2 ANQGSEA.

Details on this clone: Mismatch with germline at one junction end may stem from a read error. The chain has TRBV25-1 and TRBJ1-2; possible D gene TRBD1, 5 bases. Germline V gene sequence: CDR1 MGHDK, CDR2 SYGVNS. The CDR3 consists of 12 residues. The CDR3 reads CSSRLQAGGYTF. The DNA of the CDR3 is TGTTCCAGCAGGCTACAGGCTGGCGGCTACACCTTC.

This chain uses TRBV29-1 with TRBJ1-1, with a weak D call TRBD1 (6 bases). This CDR3 is built from 13 residues. Germline V gene lookup returns CDR1 SQVTM and CDR2 ANQGSEA. Trimming cost V 5 bases and J 1 base, with 11 bases left between them. CDR3 coding DNA: TGCAGCGTTTCCAGGGGAAAGAACACTGAAGCTTTCTTT. Its translation is CSVSRGKNTEAFF.

The V call is TRBV19, the J call TRBJ2-2, with D possibly matching TRBD1 (5 bases). The CDR3 spans 14 residues. Trimming shortened V by 8 bases and J by 6 bases, and 16 bases separated the two germline ends. CDR1 is LNHDA and CDR2 is SQIVND in the germline V gene (reference sequence). DNA for the CDR3: TGTGCCAGTCCCGGTCAGGGAAGCGCCGGGGAGCTGTTTTTT. It specifies CASPGQGSAGELFF.

With regard to this clone: A read error may account for a junction end that differs from germline. Other DNA sequences from this sample encode an identical CDR3 as well. This rearrangement joins TRBV19 to TRBJ1-4; TRBD1 might be the D (6 bases). CDR1 is LNHDA, CDR2 SQIVND, per germline (reference sequence). The CDR3 is 14 residues long. Written as DNA, the CDR3 is TGTGCCAGTAGGACAGGAGTGACTAATGAAAAACTGTTCTTT. Translating it yields CASRTGVTNEKLFF. Supplemented by reference TRBV19 and TRBJ1-4, the full variable domain reads DGGITQSPKYLFRKEGQNVTLSCEQNLNHDAMYWYRQDPGQGLRLIYYSQIVNDFQKGDIAEGYSVSREKKESFPLTVTSAQKNPTAFYLCASRTGVTNEKLFFGSGTQLSVL.

CDR3: CASSGTGGPYEQYF. Written as DNA, the CDR3 is TGTGCCAGCAGCGGGACAGGGGGTCCCTACGAGCAGTACTTC. The chain recombines TRBV6-6 with TRBJ2-7; 11 nucleotides align to TRBD1. Germline V gene data show CDR1 as MNHNY and CDR2 as SVGAGI (reference sequence). This CDR3 comprises 14 residues. The V segment lost 6 bases and the J segment 2 bases; nucleotides outside the gene matches: 3.

This clone was picked up a small number of times. This sequence joins TRBV2 and TRBJ2-1; possible D gene TRBD2, 5 bases. This CDR3 contains 14 residues. Trimming took 3 bases from V and 3 from J, leaving 9 bases between them. Germline assignment: CDR1 SNHLY and CDR2 FYNNEI. The DNA for the CDR3 is TGTGCCAGCAGTGAGGATGGGAGCTACAATGAGCAGTTCTTC. It is translated as CASSEDGSYNEQFF.